The clone carrying this T cell receptor (beta chain) was counted once. Its antigen is as yet unknown. The sample is drawn from a study of OX40 agonist ivuxolimab in advanced cancers. Findings and limits, study-wide: At doses 0.1 to 3.0 mg/kg, CD4+ and CD8+ clones expanded. What antigens the expanded peripheral T cells recognized was never established.

The data were produced by immunoSEQ multiplex PCR, yet TCRdb's version contains in-frame clones alone and is incomplete. Of over 40,000 clones listed, around nine tenths are singletons. CDR1 and CDR2 from the germline V gene are SGHVS and FQNEAQ. The CDR3 is made up of 15 amino acids. V lost 1 base to trimming and J lost 7 bases, with 16 bases between them. This sample comprised CD4+ or CD8+ T cells sorted from blood, obtained in a trial of the OX40 agonist ivuxolimab. The J gene is TRBJ1-1, the V gene TRBV7-8; no definite D call. The sequence derives from an adult with an advanced solid tumor such as melanoma, head and neck, liver or kidney cancer. The DNA for the CDR3 is TGTGCCAGCAGCTTAGTCCTACGGGTACAAGGTGAAGCTTTCTTT. As protein: CASSLVLRVQGEAFF.